These 21 T cell receptor beta chains originate from one sample sequenced in a study of blood T cells in healthy people across ages. The second PCR ran about 6 to 11 cycles with a sample-barcoded 5' primer and J-beta primers. TCRdb re-analysed the 5' RACE reads in MiXCR, keeping a single row per CDR3 protein. The table lists about 1.5 million distinct CDR3 sequences, around 42% of them singletons. The sample consisted of blood. These receptors were collected from a woman aged 18-29 years in good health.

The V call is TRBV3-1, the J call TRBJ2-7; TRBD1 matches at 10 bases. Looked up from germline, CDR1 is LGHDT and CDR2 is YNNKEL (reference sequence). J gave up 2 bases and V 3 bases, and 7 bases lay outside the gene matches. The CDR3 is 16 residues long. As DNA, the CDR3 is TGTGCCAGCAGCCATCACGGGGGGACAGGGGCCTACGAGCAGTACTTC. This codes for CASSHHGGTGAYEQYF.

This clonotype was counted only a few times. V is TRBV7-2 and J is TRBJ2-1; D remains unclear. The CDR3 extends over 14 amino acids. Trimming removed 1 base from V and 8 bases from J, with 12 bases in between. The germline V gene encodes CDR1 SGHTA and CDR2 FQGNSA. The chain's CDR3 is CASSLGPRSDEQFF. CDR3 DNA: TGTGCCAGCAGCTTAGGGCCCAGAAGCGATGAGCAGTTCTTC. The variable domain in full, with the rest retrieved from reference TRBV7-2 and TRBJ2-1, is GAGVSQSPSNKVTEKGKDVELRCDPISGHTALYWYRQSLGQGLEFLIYFQGNSAPDKSGLPSDRFSAERTGGSVSTLTIQRTQQEDSAVYLCASSLGPRSDEQFFGPGTRLTVL.

The V gene is TRBV20-1, the J gene TRBJ2-2; possible D gene TRBD2, 6 bases. The CDR3 has 13 residues. Trimming left V 6 bases short and J 6 bases short, with 14 bases between. Germline V gene sequence: CDR1 DFQATT, CDR2 SNEGSKA (reference sequence). The CDR3 DNA sequence: TGCAGTGCGCGGAGGGAGTCGGCCGGGGAGCTGTTTTTT. Its protein is CSARRESAGELFF.

The chain couples TRBV29-1 to TRBJ1-2, with D perhaps TRBD1 (5 bases). The CDR3 sequence is 12 residues long. The V end lost 4 bases, the J end lost 3 bases, and 9 bases lay between the germline ends. The germline V gene encodes CDR1 SQVTM and CDR2 ANQGSEA. CDR3 sequence: CSVGLGDYGYTF. The CDR3 coding sequence is TGCAGCGTTGGTTTGGGGGACTATGGCTACACCTTC.

A remark on this clonotype: A much larger clone lies one base from this, so it may be a read error. The chain links TRBV13 to TRBJ1-2; D is unclear. CDR1 and CDR2 (germline): PRHDT, FYEKMQ (reference sequence). This CDR3 spans 12 amino acids. CDR3 loop: CVSSLDGYGYTF. The DNA of the CDR3 is TGTGTCAGCAGCTTAGACGGCTATGGCTACACCTTC.

In this sample, this clonotype turned up a few times. The CDR3 protein is CASSFEDRVGAEAFF. The CDR3 coding sequence is TGTGCCAGCAGTTTCGAGGACAGGGTCGGGGCTGAAGCTTTCTTT. The V gene is TRBV12-3 or TRBV12-4, the J gene TRBJ1-1; 8 nucleotides line up with TRBD1. V trimming: 3 bases; J trimming: 6 bases; junction bases outside the gene matches: 9. The CDR3 loop spans 15 amino acids.

On this clonotype itself: The junction and the germline gene differ at one end; a read error may be behind it. This rearrangement joins TRBV12-3 or TRBV12-4 to TRBJ2-3, with TRBD1 matching over 8 bases. The CDR3 has 15 residues. The CDR3 sequence is CAGSPQGAQADTQYF. The CDR3 region has the DNA TGTGCCGGCAGTCCCCAGGGGGCTCAGGCAGATACGCAGTATTTT.

This clonotype appeared a few times. V usage is TRBV6-5 and J usage is TRBJ1-2; D is possibly TRBD1 (5 bases). The CDR3 length is 16 residues. Germline CDR1 reads MNHEY; CDR2 reads SVGAGI. Trimming removed 0 bases from V and 4 bases from J, with 15 bases in between. CDR3 in amino acids: CASSYSAPYGGYGYTF. The CDR3 region has the DNA TGTGCCAGCAGTTACTCAGCCCCATACGGGGGCTATGGCTACACCTTC.

This clonotype was found many times. The genes are TRBV29-1 and TRBJ2-1; TRBD2 is a possible D gene (5 bases). The CDR3 is 13 amino acids. V lost 2 bases, J lost 6 bases, and 11 bases lay in between. From germline, CDR1 is SQVTM and CDR2 ANQGSEA. The CDR3 is CSVERGRGNEQFF. The DNA of the CDR3 is TGCAGCGTTGAAAGAGGACGGGGCAATGAGCAGTTCTTC.

The CDR3 is CSARSSGEQFF. The CDR3 region has the DNA TGCAGTGCTAGATCTAGCGGTGAGCAGTTCTTC. The J gene is TRBJ2-1, the V gene TRBV20-1; TRBD2 agrees at 7 bases. The CDR3 spans 11 residues. V trimming: 2 bases; J trimming: 9 bases; junction bases outside the gene matches: 1. Germline lookup yields CDR1 DFQATT and CDR2 SNEGSKA (reference sequence).

The rearrangement joins TRBV6-2 or TRBV6-3 to TRBJ2-7; 14 bases are shared with TRBD2. V trimming: 10 bases; J trimming: 0 bases; junction bases outside the gene matches: 14. CDR3 length: 18 amino acids. The germline CDR1 and CDR2 sequences are MNHEY and SVGEGT. The CDR3 nucleotides are TGTGCCACCAATTTCGAGACTAGCGGGAGGGCAAGCTCCTACGAGCAGTACTTC. Its protein is CATNFETSGRASSYEQYF.

CDR3 in DNA: TGTGCCAGCAGGCCCGGGGAGGACTATGGCTACACCTTC. This sequence encodes CASRPGEDYGYTF. The rearrangement links TRBV6-1 to TRBJ1-2; the D is unclear. The length of the CDR3 is 13 residues. Trimming pared 6 bases from V and 3 bases from J, leaving 11 bases between. CDR1 is MNHNS and CDR2 is SASEGT in the germline V gene.

The chain carries TRBV9 and TRBJ2-1; TRBD1 aligns across 12 bases. V lost 8 bases and J lost 12; bases outside the gene matches: 15. Per the germline V gene, CDR1 is SGDLS and CDR2 is YYNGEE. The CDR3 runs 15 residues. CDR3 DNA: TGTGCCAGGTGGAACGGGACAGGGGGCGAGTGGTGGCAGTTCTTC. Translation: CARWNGTGGEWWQFF.

This chain joins TRBV13 and TRBJ1-1; D is perhaps TRBD1 (5 bases). Germline V lookup: CDR1 PRHDT, CDR2 FYEKMQ (reference sequence). The CDR3 is 13 residues long. V gave up 3 bases and J gave up 4 bases, with 9 bases separating them. CDR3 sequence: CASSFRRGTEAFF. CDR3 DNA: TGTGCCAGCAGCTTCCGGAGGGGCACTGAAGCTTTCTTT.

CDR3 residues: CASSEPSGRADTQYF. The CDR3 DNA is TGTGCCAGCAGCGAACCTAGCGGGAGGGCAGATACGCAGTATTTT. This chain uses TRBV7-2 with TRBJ2-3; 12 positions agree with TRBD2. Germline V gene sequence: CDR1 SGHTA, CDR2 FQGNSA. Germline trimming cut 5 bases from V and 4 bases from J; bases unmatched to any gene: 4. CDR3 length: 15 amino acids.

In this sample, this clonotype turned up a few times. The chain has TRBV12-3 or TRBV12-4 and TRBJ1-1, with TRBD1 matching over 7 bases. The CDR3 contains 15 residues. After removal of 6 bases from V and 0 bases from J, the junction contained 7 bases not matched to a gene. In DNA form, the CDR3 reads TGTGCCAGCAGAGGGACAGTTCCCATGAACACTGAAGCTTTCTTT. Amino acid sequence: CASRGTVPMNTEAFF.

This clonotype came up a few times. The DNA of the CDR3 is TGTGCCAGCAGCGTCCTCTCCGGGACTAGTCGTGAGCAGTTCTTC. Its protein product is CASSVLSGTSREQFF. The chain employs TRBV9 and TRBJ2-1; 8 bases agree with TRBD2. Per germline, CDR1 SGDLS and CDR2 YYNGEE. The CDR3 length is 15 residues. V was clipped by 2 bases and J by 9 bases; unmatched bases: 10. Using reference TRBV9 and TRBJ2-1 for the parts outside the CDR3, the full variable domain is DSGVTQTPKHLITATGQRVTLRCSPRSGDLSVYWYQQSLDQGLQFLIQYYNGEERAKGNILERFSAQQFPDLHSELNLSSLELGDSALYFCASSVLSGTSREQFFGPGTRLTVL.

This clonotype is a singleton in its sample. The chain uses TRBV7-7 and TRBJ2-1, with a possible D match to TRBD1 (6 bases). The CDR3 is 16 residues long. Germline CDR1 and CDR2: SSHAT and FNYEAQ (reference sequence). V lost 1 base and J lost 4, with 14 bases in between. CDR3 sequence (DNA): TGTGCCAGCAGCTTAGGGCAGGGGCACGGGTACAATGAGCAGTTCTTC. Translated, it gives CASSLGQGHGYNEQFF.

This clonotype was found once. The chain combines TRBV6-1 with TRBJ1-1; maybe TRBD1 (5 bases). The CDR3 spans 18 residues. Germline V lookup: CDR1 MNHNS, CDR2 SASEGT. Trimming left V 1 base short and J 0 bases short, with 18 bases between. In DNA, the CDR3 is TGTGCCAGCAGTGAAGAAGGCCAGGGCAGTCCCATGAACACTGAAGCTTTCTTT. Translation: CASSEEGQGSPMNTEAFF.

This chain connects TRBV10-3 to TRBJ2-1, with 9 bases that match TRBD2. Germline-derived CDR1 and CDR2 are ENHRY and SYGVKD. With 8 bases clipped from V and 0 bases from J, the junction kept 8 bases outside the gene matches. The CDR3 consists of 16 residues. The CDR3 sequence: CAIPTSGRSSYNEQFF. The DNA of the CDR3 is TGTGCCATCCCGACTAGCGGACGAAGCTCCTACAATGAGCAGTTCTTC.

The gene calls are TRBV5-4 and TRBJ2-7, with no clear D. The V gene lost 0 bases and the J gene lost 5 bases, with 6 bases spanning the gap. From germline, CDR1 is SGHNT and CDR2 YYREEE (reference sequence). The CDR3 consists of 12 residues. The CDR3 is CASSLAMNEQYF. The DNA of the CDR3 is TGTGCCAGCAGCTTGGCGATGAACGAGCAGTACTTC.